These T cell receptor beta chains were read from a single sample in a study of PD-L1 blockade in urothelial cancer. The repertoire was sequenced with immunoSEQ multiplex PCR; TCRdb's copy has only in-frame clones and lacks some. The table has under 55,000 clones, 88% seen once. This specimen consisted of PBMCs, obtained around atezolizumab (anti-PD-L1) treatment. The receptor source for this set is a donor at least 40 years old with urothelial cancer. Both conserved end residues are part of each CDR3. A D gene is named only where the DNA matches it firmly. Some rows mark clone size as missing; the rest say once, few, many or name a class of expanded clone.

NA	TRBJ2-1	TRBV4-2	once	CASSQDSGRRGGNEQFF	TGTGCCAGCAGCCAAGATAGTGGCCGGAGAGGTGGGAATGAGCAGTTCTTC
NA	TRBJ2-3	TRBV4-1	NA	CASSQGFRGTDTQYF	TGCGCCAGCAGCCAAGGGTTTCGGGGTACAGATACGCAGTATTTT
TRBD2	TRBJ2-7	TRBV7-9	NA	CASSLVPPTSGWHEQYF	TGTGCCAGCAGCTTAGTACCGCCGACTAGCGGTTGGCACGAGCAGTACTTC
TRBD2	TRBJ2-1	TRBV11-2	NA	CASGPGLAGTFEQFF	TGTGCCAGCGGCCCGGGACTAGCGGGGACCTTCGAGCAGTTCTTC
NA	TRBJ2-1	TRBV5-1	NA	CASSPVPNSYNEQFF	TGCGCCAGCAGCCCGGTTCCAAACTCCTACAATGAGCAGTTCTTC
TRBD2	TRBJ2-7	TRBV7-9	NA	CASSLGAGSYEQYF	TGTGCCAGCAGCTTAGGAGCGGGGTCCTACGAGCAGTACTTC
TRBD1	TRBJ1-2	TRBV6-5	NA	CASSRETGGSVGYTF	TGTGCCAGCAGCCGAGAAACAGGGGGCTCGGTCGGCTACACCTTC
TRBD2	TRBJ2-1	TRBV7-3	once	CASSLGGTRGRYEQFF	TGTGCCAGCAGCTTAGGGGGGACTAGGGGTAGGTATGAGCAGTTCTTC
TRBD1	TRBJ2-3	TRBV19	NA	CASSKGTGLSTDTQYF	TGTGCCAGTAGTAAGGGGACAGGGCTTAGCACAGATACGCAGTATTTT
NA	TRBJ1-2	TRBV27	NA	CASSLRLSSTGGWYGYTF	TGTGCCAGCAGTTTAAGGCTAAGTTCCACCGGGGGTTGGTATGGCTACACCTTC
NA	TRBJ2-7	TRBV30	once	CAWTGRMGYEQYF	TGTGCCTGGACGGGTCGGATGGGCTACGAGCAGTACTTC
TRBD2	TRBJ2-7	TRBV28	NA	CASRTHKGTSGSYEQYF	TGTGCCAGCAGGACACATAAAGGGACTAGCGGCTCCTACGAGCAGTACTTC
TRBD2	TRBJ2-1	TRBV7-2	NA	CASSWGRAYNEQFF	TGTGCCAGCAGCTGGGGGAGGGCCTACAATGAGCAGTTCTTC
TRBD2	TRBJ2-1	TRBV27	NA	CASSFSGEGYNEQFF	TGTGCCAGCAGTTTCTCGGGGGAGGGCTACAATGAGCAGTTCTTC
NA	TRBJ1-2	TRBV4-2	NA	CASSQVGGGDYGYTF	TGTGCCAGCAGCCAAGTGGGGGGGGGCGACTATGGCTACACCTTC
TRBD1	TRBJ1-4	TRBV6-1	NA	CASTRDRGEEKLFF	TGTGCCAGCACCCGGGACAGGGGGGAGGAAAAACTGTTTTTT
TRBD1	TRBJ2-3	TRBV7-9	once	CASSLGGDRDQYF	TGTGCCAGCAGCTTAGGCGGGGACAGGGACCAGTATTTT
NA	TRBJ2-6	TRBV9	NA	CASMRSGANVLTF	TGTGCCAGCATGCGCTCTGGGGCCAACGTCCTGACTTTC
NA	TRBJ2-1	TRBV6-1	NA	CASSAPGHPQFF	TGTGCCAGCAGTGCGCCGGGACACCCTCAGTTCTTC
TRBD1	TRBJ1-2	TRBV27	few	CASSFRGHGYTF	TGTGCCAGCAGTTTCAGGGGGCATGGCTACACCTTC
NA	TRBJ2-3	TRBV18	NA	CASSPQGISTDTQYF	TGTGCCAGCTCCCCCCAGGGAATCAGCACAGATACGCAGTATTTT
TRBD2	TRBJ2-1	TRBV11-2	NA	CASSPGGGLLFGGSQFF	TGTGCCAGCAGCCCCGGGGGGGGACTCCTATTTGGAGGGTCCCAGTTCTTC
TRBD2	TRBJ2-3	TRBV14	NA	CASSPGLGQYF	TGTGCCAGCAGCCCAGGACTAGGGCAGTATTTT
TRBD1	TRBJ1-4	TRBV9	NA	CASSVAGDRHEKLFF	TGTGCCAGCAGCGTAGCTGGGGACAGACATGAAAAACTGTTTTTT
NA	TRBJ2-1	TRBV9	NA	CASSNGLWLEDNEQFF	TGTGCCAGCAGCAACGGACTTTGGTTGGAGGACAATGAGCAGTTCTTC
TRBD1	TRBJ1-3	TRBV19	NA	CASSIVSGQASSGNTIYF	TGTGCCAGTAGTATAGTCTCGGGACAGGCAAGCTCTGGAAACACCATATATTTT
TRBD1	TRBJ2-1	TRBV5-1	NA	CASSLGQGAAENEQFF	TGCGCCAGCAGCTTGGGGCAGGGGGCCGCGGAAAATGAGCAGTTCTTC
TRBD2	TRBJ2-3	TRBV5-6	NA	CASTPPTSGTTDTQYF	TGTGCCAGCACTCCACCGACTAGCGGGACGACAGATACGCAGTATTTT
TRBD1	TRBJ1-1	TRBV28	NA	CASRTTDRANTEAFF	TGTGCCAGCAGGACGACAGACAGGGCGAACACTGAAGCTTTCTTT
NA	TRBJ1-1	TRBV28	NA	CASSLSPQGGTEAFF	TGTGCCAGCAGTTTGTCACCACAGGGAGGGACTGAAGCTTTCTTT
NA	TRBJ2-3	TRBV6-6	NA	CASSYAYGPRDTQYF	TGTGCCAGCAGTTACGCTTATGGGCCACGGGATACGCAGTATTTT
TRBD2	TRBJ2-1	TRBV29-1	NA	CSVPPTSGSYNEQFF	TGCAGCGTCCCCCCGACTAGCGGGAGCTACAATGAGCAGTTCTTC
NA	TRBJ1-1	TRBV5-1	NA	CASSLAPMNTEAFF	TGCGCCAGCAGCTTGGCCCCCATGAACACTGAAGCTTTCTTT
NA	TRBJ2-5	TRBV15	NA	CATSRAGLGAWETQYF	TGTGCCACCAGCAGAGCCGGTTTGGGGGCATGGGAGACCCAGTACTTC
TRBD2	TRBJ2-1	TRBV9	NA	CASSAVGAGAPYNEQFF	TGTGCCAGCAGCGCGGTGGGAGCGGGGGCCCCTTACAATGAGCAGTTCTTC
TRBD2	TRBJ2-7	TRBV5-1	NA	CASSFGAPGLAGPAYEQYF	TGCGCCAGCAGCTTCGGCGCTCCGGGACTAGCGGGACCTGCCTACGAGCAGTACTTC
TRBD1	TRBJ1-3	TRBV29-1	NA	CSVAWTGGNTIYF	TGCAGCGTCGCCTGGACAGGGGGAAACACCATATATTTT
NA	TRBJ2-6	TRBV19	NA	CASIAGPSGANVLTF	TGTGCCAGTATTGCTGGCCCCTCTGGGGCCAACGTCCTGACTTTC
NA	TRBJ1-1	TRBV7-9	NA	CASSLGEGRKAFF	TGTGCCAGCAGCTTAGGGGAGGGAAGGAAAGCTTTCTTT
NA	TRBJ2-7	TRBV18	NA	CASSPLPTGYEQYF	TGTGCCAGCTCACCACTGCCCACGGGTTACGAGCAGTACTTC
TRBD2	TRBJ2-7	TRBV11-1	NA	CASTLLAGGEQYF	TGTGCCAGCACTTTACTAGCGGGAGGCGAGCAGTACTTC
TRBD2	TRBJ2-5	TRBV5-1	NA	CASSLTSGFQETQYF	TGCGCCAGCAGCTTGACTAGCGGGTTCCAAGAGACCCAGTACTTC
NA	TRBJ1-5	TRBV6-6	NA	CASSYGRGGNQPQHF	TGTGCCAGCAGTTACGGTAGGGGCGGCAATCAGCCCCAGCATTTT
NA	TRBJ2-5	TRBV9	NA	CASSPDIGRETQYF	TGTGCCAGCAGCCCAGACATAGGAAGGGAGACCCAGTACTTC
TRBD2	TRBJ2-3	TRBV11-2	NA	CASSSGGRGRTDTQYF	TGTGCCAGCAGCTCGGGAGGTCGGGGGAGGACAGATACGCAGTATTTT
TRBD1	TRBJ1-4	TRBV9	NA	CASSTRTGVDEKLFF	TGTGCCAGCAGCACCCGGACAGGGGTTGATGAAAAACTGTTTTTT
TRBD2	TRBJ2-1	TRBV29-1	NA	CSAGRGGDEQFF	TGCAGCGCAGGACGGGGGGGCGATGAGCAGTTCTTC
NA	TRBJ1-3	TRBV7-9	NA	CASSFGGPGNTIYF	TGTGCCAGCAGCTTCGGGGGACCCGGAAACACCATATATTTT
NA	TRBJ1-4	TRBV27	NA	CASSPGGANEKLFF	TGTGCCAGCAGTCCTGGCGGGGCTAATGAAAAACTGTTTTTT
NA	TRBJ1-5	TRBV6-5	NA	CASGDRPQHF	TGTGCCAGCGGAGACCGGCCCCAGCATTTT